The source of this T cell receptor (beta chain) is a study of blood T cell repertoires in COVID-19. The wider study: Nucleic acid was either cDNA or gDNA, and it came from T cells, B-cell-depleted T cells, or PBMCs.

There are 12 residues in the CDR3. The V end lost 0 bases, the J end lost 7 bases, and 7 bases lay between the germline ends. Germline V gene sequence: CDR1 SGHRS, CDR2 YFSETQ. Authors' data handling: Estimates of nucleated cell counts were drawn from the amplification of reference gene primers. TCRdb keeps only in-frame clones here, not all; method: immunoSEQ multiplex PCR. For V, J and clone size, that table is used; D and trimming come from the DNA. The data show 270,000 or so clones, roughly 91% seen once. The genes are TRBV5-1 and TRBJ1-2; tentatively, D is TRBD1 (5 bases). The sequenced material came from peripheral blood. The sequence came from a man in his forties or fifties with acute or convalescent COVID-19. The CDR3 reads CASSLGRGGYTF. CDR3 in DNA: TGCGCCAGCAGCTTGGGTAGGGGTGGCTACACCTTC.